There are a few counts of the clone carrying this TCR beta chain. The antigen is not known. The data derive from a study of T-cell memory formation after mild COVID-19. Study-level results: Pre-infection memory contained some responding clones, which suggested that cross-reactive memory had joined. Clones from the second wave (peaking day 37) had unconfirmed SARS-CoV-2 specificity.

Germline V gives CDR1 MGHRA, CDR2 YSYEKL. This CDR3 contains 15 residues. The germline V and J ends were trimmed by 0 bases and 8 bases, with 13 bases remaining between them. TCRdb processed the 5' RACE reads anew with MiXCR; each CDR3 protein has one entry. This sample has 300,000 to 400,000 distinct CDR3 sequences, with under 15% found just once. The chain carries TRBV4-1 and TRBJ1-4; no reliable D call. Material: PBMCs or a T cell subset sorted from them (not recorded which). This receptor was taken from a man in his late teens or twenties who had mild COVID-19 (a few samples of this study predate the infection). Cell type and time point are not known. The DNA for the CDR3 is TGCGCCAGCAGCCAAGAAGGCAGTTTGGGAGAAAAACTGTTTTTT. Translating it yields CASSQEGSLGEKLFF.